This T cell receptor beta chain comes out of a study of identical twins. The V and J ends lost 0 bases and 8 bases, in that order; junction bases with no gene match: 4. CDR1 is LGHDT, CDR2 YNNKEL, per germline (reference sequence). CDR3 length: 15 residues. TCRdb re-derived calls from the 5' RACE reads in MiXCR, one entry per CDR3 protein. Of a few hundred thousand distinct CDR3 sequences listed, 6.5% to 9.5% are singletons. This clonotype appeared many times. These same data were also listed under a study on yellow fever vaccine responses in identical twins.

The rearrangement uses TRBV3-1 and TRBJ2-1; 10 nucleotides match TRBD2. The clonotype originates from a woman younger than 30 in good health. The sample comprised CD8+ T cells sorted from blood. Here the CDR3 reads CASSQDSSGSDEQFF. Written as DNA, the CDR3 is TGTGCCAGCAGCCAAGACTCTAGCGGGAGCGATGAGCAGTTCTTC.